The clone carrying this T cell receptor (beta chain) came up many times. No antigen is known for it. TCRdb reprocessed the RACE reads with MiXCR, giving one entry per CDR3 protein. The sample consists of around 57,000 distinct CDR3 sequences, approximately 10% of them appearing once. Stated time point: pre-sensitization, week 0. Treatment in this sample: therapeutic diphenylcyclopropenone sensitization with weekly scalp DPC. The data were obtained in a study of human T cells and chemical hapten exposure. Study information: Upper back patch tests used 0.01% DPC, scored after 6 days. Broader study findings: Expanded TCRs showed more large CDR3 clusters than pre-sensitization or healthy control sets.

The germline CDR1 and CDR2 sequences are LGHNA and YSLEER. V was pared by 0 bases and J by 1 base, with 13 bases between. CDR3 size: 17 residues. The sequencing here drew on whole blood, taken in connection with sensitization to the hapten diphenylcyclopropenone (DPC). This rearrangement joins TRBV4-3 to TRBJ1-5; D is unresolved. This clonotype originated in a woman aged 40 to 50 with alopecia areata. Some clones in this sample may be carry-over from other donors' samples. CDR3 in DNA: TGCGCCAGCAGCCAAGATCTGAGGGTTTACAGCAATCAGCCCCAGCATTTT. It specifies CASSQDLRVYSNQPQHF.